The rows below give T cell receptor beta chains drawn from one sample of a study of T cells in Graves' hyperthyroidism and ophthalmopathy. TCRdb fed the multiplex PCR reads into MiXCR, producing one record per CDR3 protein. The sample holds approximately 600,000 distinct CDR3 sequences, roughly 15% seen once. Material for sequencing was blood. These receptors were taken from a woman between 25 and 40 years old with Graves' hyperthyroidism. CDR3s include the opening cysteine and the closing phenylalanine or tryptophan. Each record gives: clone size, J gene, V gene, D gene, CDR3 protein, CDR3 DNA. D genes are given only for firm matches. The size entry is marked missing in some rows and otherwise reads once, few, many or a size class.

>-|TRBJ2-2|TRBV19|-
CASSPRTGGELFF
TGTGCCAGTAGTCCCCGAACCGGCGGGGAGCTGTTTTTT
>many|TRBJ1-1|TRBV6-2/TRBV6-3|TRBD1
CASNLDRDRVAAFF
TGTGCCAGCAACCTCGACCGGGACAGGGTCGCAGCTTTCTTT
>-|TRBJ2-5|TRBV5-1|TRBD2
CASSLSSSGRGGLGETQYF
TGCGCCAGCAGCTTGTCCTCGAGCGGGAGAGGGGGGCTAGGAGAGACCCAGTACTTC
>-|TRBJ2-3|TRBV28|-
CASRKGGTDTQYF
TGTGCCAGCAGGAAGGGGGGCACAGATACGCAGTATTTT
>few|TRBJ2-1|TRBV19|TRBD2
CASSTGDPRGDYRNEQFF
TGTGCCAGTAGTACCGGGGATCCGCGGGGGGACTATCGCAATGAGCAGTTCTTC
>-|TRBJ1-6|TRBV20-1|-
CSAPSEGSYNSPLHF
TGCAGTGCCCCATCGGAGGGTTCCTATAATTCACCCCTCCACTTT
>-|TRBJ2-5|TRBV12-3/TRBV12-4|TRBD2
CASSTLLASETQYF
TGTGCCAGCAGTACCCTACTAGCGTCGGAGACCCAGTACTTC
>many|TRBJ2-1|TRBV20-1|-
CSASQRRFRGQFF
TGCAGTGCTAGTCAGCGGCGTTTTCGTGGGCAGTTCTTC
>many|TRBJ2-1|TRBV28|-
CASSLAEGEEQFF
TGTGCCAGCAGTTTAGCGGAGGGGGAAGAGCAGTTCTTC
>many|TRBJ1-5|TRBV5-1|TRBD1
CASSLGQSNQPQHF
TGTGCCAGCAGTTTGGGACAGAGCAATCAGCCCCAGCATTTT
>few|TRBJ2-2|TRBV12-3/TRBV12-4|-
CASKYTGELFF
TGTGCCAGCAAGTATACCGGGGAGCTGTTTTTT
>few|TRBJ1-1|TRBV9|-
CASSVEWGDTEAFF
TGTGCCAGCAGCGTAGAGTGGGGTGACACTGAAGCTTTCTTT
>many|TRBJ2-7|TRBV5-5|-
CASSLWGGRAAYEQYF
TGTGCCAGCAGCTTGTGGGGAGGCAGGGCCGCCTACGAGCAGTACTTC
>once|TRBJ2-1|TRBV19|TRBD1
CASSMRDRVPNEQFF
TGTGCCAGTAGTATGCGGGACAGGGTCCCCAATGAGCAGTTCTTC
>-|TRBJ2-2|TRBV2|TRBD1
CASTLTGGRTGELFF
TGTGCCAGCACCCTGACAGGGGGCCGAACCGGGGAGCTGTTTTTT
>many|TRBJ1-1|TRBV29-1|-
CSVRTALNTEAFF
TGCAGCGTCCGGACAGCTTTGAACACTGAAGCTTTCTTT
>many|TRBJ2-2|TRBV29-1|TRBD2
CSVAGGGTGELFF
TGCAGCGTTGCGGGAGGGGGAACCGGGGAGCTGTTTTTT
>many|TRBJ2-1|TRBV19|TRBD2
CASNLAGDRNEQFF
TGTGCCAGTAATCTAGCGGGAGATAGGAATGAGCAGTTCTTC
>many|TRBJ1-1|TRBV6-1|TRBD1
CASSRKPTGLTEAFF
TGTGCCAGCAGTCGAAAACCGACAGGGCTCACTGAAGCTTTCTTT
>-|TRBJ1-5|TRBV6-2/TRBV6-3|-
CASSRVGGLGQPQHF
TGTGCCAGCAGTAGGGTCGGGGGTTTGGGGCAGCCCCAGCATTTT
>few|TRBJ2-5|TRBV15|-
CATSSEPVIRETQYF
TGTGCCACCAGCAGCGAGCCGGTTATCCGAGAGACCCAGTACTTC
>few|TRBJ1-1|TRBV6-1|-
CASRIHKNTEAFF
TGTGCCAGCAGAATACATAAGAACACTGAAGCTTTCTTT
>-|TRBJ2-7|TRBV30|-
CAWSRPDLPYEQYF
TGTGCCTGGAGTAGGCCGGACCTTCCCTACGAGCAGTACTTC
>many|TRBJ2-1|TRBV20-1|-
CSAAGTEPYNEQFF
TGCAGTGCGGCCGGGACGGAACCTTACAATGAGCAGTTCTTC
>-|TRBJ1-1|TRBV4-3|-
CASSAQGIEAFF
TGCGCCAGCAGCGCACAGGGTATTGAAGCTTTCTTT
>few|TRBJ1-1|TRBV29-1|-
CSVKQGNTEAFF
TGCAGCGTTAAACAGGGGAACACTGAAGCTTTCTTT
>-|TRBJ2-1|TRBV2|-
CASSGLVFGDEQFF
TGTGCCAGCAGTGGACTAGTCTTTGGCGATGAGCAGTTCTTC
>many|TRBJ1-5|TRBV7-2|-
CASSLTQVSNQPQHF
TGTGCCAGCAGCCTGACACAGGTTAGCAATCAGCCCCAGCATTTT
>many|TRBJ2-5|TRBV10-3|-
CAISGVDGETQYF
TGTGCCATCAGTGGGGTGGACGGGGAGACCCAGTACTTC
>many|TRBJ2-7|TRBV12-3/TRBV12-4|-
CASSLRDTVLGEQYF
TGTGCCAGCAGTCTCCGGGACACGGTATTAGGCGAGCAGTACTTC
>many|TRBJ2-1|TRBV9|-
CASSPYRDYNEQFF
TGTGCCAGCAGCCCCTACCGGGATTACAATGAGCAGTTCTTC
>-|TRBJ2-7|TRBV4-1|-
CASSQGKGTYEQYF
TGCGCCAGCAGCCAAGGAAAGGGTACCTACGAGCAGTACTTC
>-|TRBJ2-7|TRBV6-1|-
CASRNEGGADEQYF
TGTGCCAGCAGAAACGAGGGGGGCGCGGACGAGCAGTACTTC
>-|TRBJ2-7|TRBV4-1|-
CASSQDSATLGYEQYF
TGCGCCAGCAGCCAAGATTCGGCCACTCTGGGCTACGAGCAGTACTTC
>few|TRBJ1-2|TRBV3-1|-
CASSQAPVLTF
TGTGCCAGCAGCCAAGCCCCCGTTTTAACCTTC
>few|TRBJ2-7|TRBV29-1|-
CSGRNTGFSSYEQYF
TGCAGCGGACGAAATACAGGGTTTAGCTCCTACGAGCAGTACTTC
>-|TRBJ2-1|TRBV19|TRBD2
CASTRTSGNEQFF
TGTGCCAGTACCCGGACTAGCGGGAATGAGCAGTTCTTC
>many|TRBJ2-1|TRBV6-2/TRBV6-3|TRBD2
CASSFPAGVNEQFF
TGTGCCAGCAGTTTCCCAGCGGGAGTTAATGAGCAGTTCTTC
>many|TRBJ2-1|TRBV7-2|-
CASSLDWGRQFF
TGTGCCAGCAGCTTAGACTGGGGACGGCAGTTCTTC
>many|TRBJ2-1|TRBV19|-
CASSIRARSSYNEQFF
TGTGCCAGTAGTATCAGAGCGAGAAGCTCCTACAATGAGCAGTTCTTC
>few|TRBJ1-1|TRBV4-2|-
CASSQDIQGNTEAFF
TGTGCCAGCAGCCAAGACATACAGGGGAACACTGAAGCTTTCTTT
>many|TRBJ1-2|TRBV6-1|-
CASWEVDYGYTF
TGTGCCAGCTGGGAAGTAGACTATGGCTACACCTTC
>few|TRBJ1-2|TRBV5-1|TRBD1
CASSPGTGEGYTF
TGCGCCAGCAGCCCCGGGACAGGGGAGGGCTACACCTTC
>many|TRBJ2-7|TRBV7-9|-
CASSSTASNGTSLYEQYF
TGTGCCAGCAGCTCCACTGCCTCGAACGGGACAAGTTTATACGAGCAGTACTTC
>-|TRBJ2-2|TRBV15|-
CATSRGGSPSGELFF
TGTGCCACCAGCAGAGGGGGCTCCCCCTCCGGGGAGCTGTTTTTT
>-|TRBJ2-7|TRBV5-1|-
CASSLNRAHSYEQYF
TGCGCCAGCAGCCTAAACAGGGCACACTCCTACGAGCAGTACTTC
>few|TRBJ1-4|TRBV6-1|-
CASSQGLTNEKLFF
TGTGCCAGCAGTCAGGGTTTAACTAATGAAAAACTGTTTTTT
>-|TRBJ1-1|TRBV20-1|TRBD1
CSARSQGATEAFF
TGCAGTGCTAGGTCTCAGGGGGCCACTGAAGCTTTCTTT
>-|TRBJ1-4|TRBV25-1|-
CASSDLYRKLTGRTNEKLFF
TGTGCCAGCAGCGACCTTTACCGAAAACTCACAGGGAGGACTAATGAAAAACTGTTTTTT